This passage covers 23 T cell receptor beta chains from one sample sequenced in a study of T cell responses to AZD1222 COVID-19 vaccine. Produced via immunoSEQ multiplex PCR; TCRdb's table is partial and in-frame only. The table has approximately 89,000 clones, about 88% seen once. The source was peripheral blood, collected on day 0 of AZD1222 vaccination. Receptors originate from an adult in good health.

The chain links TRBV28 to TRBJ2-7, with 8 bases identical to TRBD1. From germline, CDR1 is MDHEN and CDR2 SYDVKM. V dropped 5 bases and J dropped 2; count of bases not matched to a gene: 8. The CDR3 has 15 amino acids. The CDR3, as DNA: TGTGCCAGCAGTATCGGACAGGGACCCACCTACGAGCAGTACTTC. Translating gives CASSIGQGPTYEQYF.

This clone was recorded once. The genes are TRBV25-1 and TRBJ1-1; D is perhaps TRBD1 (5 bases). Trimming pared 3 bases from V and 5 bases from J, leaving 10 bases between. The CDR3 spans 13 residues. Germline-derived CDR1 and CDR2 are MGHDK and SYGVNS. The chain's CDR3 is CASSDGALTEAFF. The CDR3 nucleotides read TGTGCCAGCAGTGATGGGGCGCTGACTGAAGCTTTCTTT.

This rearrangement joins TRBV29-1 to TRBJ1-1, with D possibly matching TRBD1 (5 bases). V lost 0 bases to trimming and J lost 5 bases, with 10 bases between them. This CDR3 has 13 amino acids. Germline V gene data show CDR1 as SQVTM and CDR2 as ANQGSEA. The CDR3 protein is CSVEDRAGTEAFF. The DNA of the CDR3 is TGCAGCGTTGAAGACAGGGCGGGGACTGAAGCTTTCTTT.

This chain uses TRBV6-6 with TRBJ1-6, with D tentatively TRBD1 (5 bases). Trimming cost V 7 bases and J 0 bases, with 13 bases left between them. The CDR3 length is 16 residues. Germline V lookup: CDR1 MNHNY, CDR2 SVGAGI (reference sequence). CDR3 in DNA: TGTGCCAGCAAGGGGACGGAAAGCTCCTATAATTCACCCCTCCACTTT. It yields the protein CASKGTESSYNSPLHF.

The J gene is TRBJ1-2, the V gene TRBV15; no reliable D call. Looked up from germline, CDR1 is LNHNV and CDR2 is YYDKDF (reference sequence). V was shortened by 4 bases and J by 0 bases, with 6 bases between the two germline ends. The CDR3 totals 13 residues. The CDR3 region is CATSMGANYGYTF. CDR3 coding DNA: TGTGCCACCAGCATGGGAGCTAACTATGGCTACACCTTC.

This clone appeared a single time. The rearrangement joins TRBV4-3 to TRBJ1-2, with D unresolved. The germline V gene encodes CDR1 LGHNA and CDR2 YSLEER. Trimming left V 2 bases short and J 0 bases short, with 10 bases between. CDR3 length: 15 residues. The CDR3 protein is CASSQMAAANYGYTF. The CDR3 nucleotides are TGCGCCAGCAGCCAAATGGCTGCAGCTAACTATGGCTACACCTTC.

The chain combines TRBV7-6 with TRBJ1-1, with 8 bases identical to TRBD1. CDR3 length: 14 amino acids. Germline assignment: CDR1 SGHVS and CDR2 FNYEAQ. V dropped 5 bases and J dropped 2; count of bases not matched to a gene: 4. The CDR3 region has the DNA TGTGCCAGCAGCGAAGACAGGGGTAACACTGAAGCTTTCTTT. This encodes CASSEDRGNTEAFF.

The V and J genes are TRBV5-5 and TRBJ2-5; TRBD2 might be the D (5 bases). There are 14 residues in the CDR3. Germline V lookup: CDR1 SGHKS, CDR2 YYEKEE (reference sequence). V was cut by 1 base and J by 3 bases, with 10 bases left in between. CDR3 residues: CASSLSGKEETQYF. For the CDR3, the DNA is TGTGCCAGCAGCTTGTCGGGGAAGGAAGAGACCCAGTACTTC.

This clone has just a few counts. Other DNA sequences in the same sample also yield this CDR3. V gene TRBV29-1 combines with J gene TRBJ2-3, with TRBD2 as a possible D gene (6 bases). Trimming removed 6 bases from V and 2 bases from J, with 15 bases in between. CDR3 length equals 14 residues. From germline, CDR1 is SQVTM and CDR2 ANQGSEA. CDR3 region: CSVVGTGVTDTQYF. CDR3 sequence (DNA): TGCAGCGTCGTCGGGACTGGAGTCACAGATACGCAGTATTTT.

This chain uses TRBV9 with TRBJ2-5, with TRBD2 as a possible D gene (5 bases). V was cut by 2 bases and J by 5 bases, with 16 bases left in between. Germline lookup yields CDR1 SGDLS and CDR2 YYNGEE. This CDR3 has 15 amino acids. In nucleotides, the CDR3 is TGTGCCAGCAGCGTGGGAGTAGGAAGAGGGGAGACCCAGTACTTC. Translating gives CASSVGVGRGETQYF.

This clone has a handful of counts. The chain links TRBV6-5 to TRBJ2-2, with 9 bases matching TRBD1. Germline V gives CDR1 MNHEY, CDR2 SVGAGI. With V trimmed by 7 bases and J by 5 bases, 8 bases remained unmatched. This CDR3 is 15 amino acids long. The CDR3, as DNA: TGTGCCAGCATCCCGGGACAGGGAGGAACCGGGGAGCTGTTTTTT. Protein: CASIPGQGGTGELFF.

This chain links TRBV7-2 with TRBJ1-3; D not certain. V lost 2 bases and J 0 bases, leaving 8 bases between the germline ends. Germline loops: CDR1 SGHTA, CDR2 FQGNSA. The CDR3 totals 15 residues. The CDR3 DNA reads TGTGCCAGCAGCTTATATGTGAGCTCTGGAAACACCATATATTTT. It is translated as CASSLYVSSGNTIYF.

The rearrangement links TRBV30 to TRBJ1-6; no reliable D call. The germline gives CDR1 GTSNPN, CDR2 SVGIG (reference sequence). Trimming stripped 3 bases from V and 1 base from J, with 10 bases between. The CDR3 length is 15 residues. The chain's CDR3 is CAWRRVGSYNSPLHF. The CDR3, as DNA: TGTGCCTGGAGAAGGGTTGGGTCCTATAATTCACCCCTCCACTTT.

The chain is built from TRBV28 and TRBJ1-2; D ambiguous. Germline CDR1 is MDHEN and CDR2 is SYDVKM. V was pared by 2 bases and J by 8 bases, with 12 bases between. This CDR3 spans 13 amino acids. The DNA for the CDR3 is TGTGCCAGCAGTTTACTGGCATTGGGAGGCTACACCTTC. Its protein product is CASSLLALGGYTF.

The V gene is TRBV4-1, the J gene TRBJ1-3; D gene ambiguous. The CDR3 is 16 residues long. Per germline, CDR1 MGHRA and CDR2 YSYEKL. Trimming stripped 0 bases from V and 0 bases from J, with 9 bases between. This CDR3 reads CASSQEPALSGNTIYF. CDR3 sequence (DNA): TGCGCCAGCAGCCAAGAACCAGCCCTCTCTGGAAACACCATATATTTT.

V is TRBV19 and J is TRBJ1-1; D is uncertain. CDR3 size: 11 residues. Germline values: CDR1 LNHDA, CDR2 SQIVND (reference sequence). The V gene lost 7 bases and the J gene lost 3 bases, with 6 bases spanning the gap. The CDR3 loop reads CASKGYTEAFF. The CDR3 bases are TGTGCCAGTAAAGGATACACTGAAGCTTTCTTT.

The sample holds a few counts of this clone. The rearrangement uses TRBV10-3 and TRBJ2-7; 13 bases match TRBD2. Losses at the gene ends were 7 bases for V and 2 bases for J; bases not matched to a gene: 8. The length of the CDR3 is 16 residues. In germline, CDR1 is ENHRY, CDR2 SYGVKD. The CDR3 DNA sequence: TGTGCCATCACCCAGACTAGCGGGGGGAATACCTACGAGCAGTACTTC. It translates to CAITQTSGGNTYEQYF.

The rearrangement uses TRBV3-1 (or the pseudogene TRBV3-2) and TRBJ2-3; unclear D gene. Trimming took 0 bases from V and 1 from J, leaving 5 bases between them. CDR3 length: 14 amino acids. Looked up from germline, CDR1 is LGHDT and CDR2 is YNNKEL (reference sequence). The CDR3 loop reads CASSQDGGTDTQYF. Here the CDR3 DNA reads TGTGCCAGCAGCCAAGATGGGGGCACAGATACGCAGTATTTT.

V is TRBV6-5 and J is TRBJ1-2, with a weak D call TRBD1 (5 bases). The CDR3 totals 13 residues. The germline V gene encodes CDR1 MNHEY and CDR2 SVGAGI. The ends were cut back, 4 bases at V and 14 bases at J, with 20 bases in the middle. The CDR3 DNA reads as TGTGCCAGCAGTTTTCAGGGACCCCCTTCGAAAACCTTC. Encoded protein: CASSFQGPPSKTF.

The rearrangement joins TRBV11-2 to TRBJ2-3, with D perhaps TRBD2 (8 bases). Germline values: CDR1 SGHAT, CDR2 FQNNGV. V lost 4 bases to trimming and J lost 3 bases, with 17 bases between them. This CDR3 spans 16 amino acids. The CDR3 sequence: CASSSGGGEETDTQYF. As DNA, the CDR3 is TGTGCCAGCAGCTCGGGAGGGGGCGAAGAGACAGATACGCAGTATTTT.

This clone occurred once. The V call is TRBV6-4, the J call TRBJ1-6; D unclear. The V and J ends lost 2 bases and 7 bases respectively, with 9 bases between them. This CDR3 contains 14 residues. Germline-derived CDR1 and CDR2 are MRHNA and SNTAGT. In nucleotides, the CDR3 is TGTGCCAGCAGTGACGGACCGCGAAATTCACCCCTCCACTTT. It encodes CASSDGPRNSPLHF.

This sequence joins TRBV11-2 and TRBJ1-3; D remains unclear. The CDR3 is made up of 14 amino acids. The V gene lost 1 base and the J gene lost 3 bases, with 7 bases spanning the gap. Germline loops: CDR1 SGHAT, CDR2 FQNNGV. The CDR3 protein is CASSLGGSGNTIYF. The CDR3 coding sequence is TGTGCCAGCAGCTTAGGTGGTAGTGGAAACACCATATATTTT.

V and J are TRBV19 and TRBJ1-6; D possibly corresponds to TRBD1 (6 bases). The CDR3 length is 15 residues. Trimming stripped 5 bases from V and 6 bases from J, with 14 bases between. Germline V gene data show CDR1 as LNHDA and CDR2 as SQIVND (reference sequence). CDR3 coding DNA: TGTGCCAGTAGTTCGACAGGTCAGATTAATTCACCCCTCCACTTT. It encodes CASSSTGQINSPLHF.